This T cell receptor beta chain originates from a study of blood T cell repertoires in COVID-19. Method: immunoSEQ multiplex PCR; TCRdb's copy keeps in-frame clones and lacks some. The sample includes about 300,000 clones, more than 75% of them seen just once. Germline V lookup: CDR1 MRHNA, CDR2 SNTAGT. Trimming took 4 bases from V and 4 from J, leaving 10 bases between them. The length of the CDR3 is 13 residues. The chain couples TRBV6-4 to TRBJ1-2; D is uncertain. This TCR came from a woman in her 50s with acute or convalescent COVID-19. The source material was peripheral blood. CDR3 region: CASSVGSGYGYTF. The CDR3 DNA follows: TGTGCCAGCAGTGTTGGGTCAGGCTATGGCTACACCTTC.